The clone carrying this T cell receptor beta chain was observed a few times. The assay was immunoSEQ multiplex PCR, and TCRdb's table has in-frame clones only and misses some. This table holds roughly 290,000 clones, roughly 90% found once. This sample was included in a study of blood T cell repertoires in COVID-19. The V segment lost 2 bases and the J segment 8 bases; nucleotides outside the gene matches: 14. The germline CDR1 and CDR2 sequences are SGHRS and YFSETQ. This CDR3 is built from 19 residues. This receptor was obtained from a woman younger than 45 with COVID-19, enrolled during active disease. This chain uses TRBV5-1 with TRBJ2-2, with 14 positions matching TRBD2. The sequenced sample consisted of peripheral blood. As DNA, the CDR3 is TGCGCCAGCAGCTTCCTGGGACTAGCGGGAGATGGTGGAATTGGGGAGCTGTTTTTT. This gives the protein CASSFLGLAGDGGIGELFF.